Following are 20 T cell receptor beta chains from one sample sequenced in a study of technical replicates of blood from several donors. Sequencing was performed with immunoSEQ multiplex PCR; in TCRdb, only in-frame clones are kept and a portion is missing. The sample has tens of thousands of clones, about 96% seen once. The sequenced material came from T cells isolated from PBMCs. All receptors derive from a human donor in good health.

As DNA, the CDR3 is TGTGCCAGCAGTTTTTCTAGCGGGGGGGCCGGAGAGCAGTACTTC. It translates to CASSFSSGGAGEQYF. The chain links TRBV6-5 to TRBJ2-7, with 12 bases fitting TRBD2. Germline CDR1 reads MNHEY; CDR2 reads SVGAGI. With V trimmed by 4 bases and J by 7 bases, 8 bases remained unmatched. The CDR3 consists of 15 residues.

The chain carries TRBV5-1 and TRBJ1-1, with D unclear. The CDR3 runs to 13 residues. Between the trimmed V and J ends, which lost 4 bases and 1 base, there was a span of 8 bases. CDR1 is SGHRS, CDR2 YFSETQ, per germline. The CDR3 region is CASSRTENTEAFF. In DNA form, the CDR3 reads TGCGCCAGCAGCAGAACAGAGAACACTGAAGCTTTCTTT.

This clone was seen just once. This chain joins TRBV27 and TRBJ1-2, with D possibly TRBD1 on 5 matching bases. Germline CDR1 is MNHEY and CDR2 is SMNVEV (reference sequence). The V gene lost 4 bases and the J gene lost 4 bases, with 13 bases spanning the gap. The CDR3 is made up of 14 amino acids. The CDR3 DNA reads as TGTGCCAGCAGTTCAAGACAGAGCCTCTATGGCTACACCTTC. Amino acids: CASSSRQSLYGYTF.

This sequence joins TRBV6-5 and TRBJ1-1, with D tentatively TRBD1 (5 bases). Trimming took off 0 bases at V and 8 bases at J, with 13 bases between the two ends. Germline V gene sequence: CDR1 MNHEY, CDR2 SVGAGI. The length of the CDR3 is 14 residues. The CDR3 loop is CASSYSGQRKEAFF. CDR3 nucleotide sequence: TGTGCCAGCAGTTACTCGGGGCAGCGTAAGGAAGCTTTCTTT.

The rearrangement links TRBV7-3 to TRBJ2-1; 8 positions agree with TRBD1. Trimming removed 5 bases from V and 2 bases from J; junction bases left unmatched: 5. CDR3 length equals 15 residues. Germline V gene lookup returns CDR1 SGHTA and CDR2 FQGTGA. CDR3 nucleotides: TGTGCCAGCAGCGTCGACAGGGGAACCTACAATGAGCAGTTCTTC. This codes for CASSVDRGTYNEQFF.

This chain connects TRBV2 to TRBJ1-5, with 7 bases identical to TRBD1. The CDR3 runs to 14 residues. V lost 6 bases and J lost 6; bases outside the gene matches: 8. Germline values: CDR1 SNHLY, CDR2 FYNNEI. The CDR3 protein is CASSGSDRVQPQHF. The CDR3 DNA is TGTGCCAGCAGCGGTAGTGACAGGGTTCAGCCCCAGCATTTT.

The chain combines TRBV6-1 with TRBJ2-7; 7 bases fit TRBD2. This CDR3 spans 14 amino acids. The germline V gene has CDR1 MNHNS and CDR2 SASEGT. J gave up 0 bases and V 8 bases, and 7 bases lay outside the gene matches. In nucleotides, the CDR3 is TGTGCCAGCGAGGCGGGAGTTATCTCCTACGAGCAGTACTTC. Translated: CASEAGVISYEQYF.

The rearrangement uses TRBV2 and TRBJ2-5; 7 nucleotides match TRBD2. The ends lost 7 bases at V and 0 bases at J; junction bases unmatched: 5. The length of the CDR3 is 14 residues. Germline values: CDR1 SNHLY, CDR2 FYNNEI. In DNA form, the CDR3 reads TGTGCCAGCACTTCCCTAGCGGACCAAGAGACCCAGTACTTC. This translates into CASTSLADQETQYF. Complete variable domain (other parts from reference TRBV2 and TRBJ2-5): EPEVTQTPSHQVTQMGQEVILRCVPISNHLYFYWYRQILGQKVEFLVSFYNNEISEKSEIFDDQFSVERPDGSNFTLKIRSTKLEDSAMYFCASTSLADQETQYFGPGTRLLVL.

This clone was observed a single time. The V call is TRBV11-2, the J call TRBJ2-7, with a possible D match to TRBD1 (6 bases). The CDR3 loop spans 13 amino acids. V was trimmed by 6 bases and J by 3 bases, leaving 12 bases between them. Per the germline V gene, CDR1 is SGHAT and CDR2 is FQNNGV. CDR3 protein: CASSLGQHYEQYF. The CDR3 DNA follows: TGTGCCAGCAGTCTAGGACAGCACTACGAGCAGTACTTC.

The chain uses TRBV12-5 and TRBJ2-7, with 7 bases aligning to TRBD1. The CDR3 runs 17 residues. The J segment lost 5 bases and the V segment lost 5 bases, leaving 18 bases of the junction unmatched. Germline CDR1 and CDR2: LGHNT and FRNRAP. CDR3 amino acids: CASGLYPRDSSRDEQYF. The CDR3 bases are TGTGCTAGTGGTCTATACCCTCGGGACAGCTCTCGGGACGAGCAGTACTTC.

This clone showed up just once. CDR3 region: CASSVGGSGVNTGELFF. CDR3 coding DNA: TGTGCCAGCAGCGTGGGGGGTAGCGGGGTGAACACCGGGGAGCTGTTTTTT. This chain links TRBV9 with TRBJ2-2; 8 positions match TRBD2. Unmatched junction bases numbered 7, after V lost 2 bases and J lost 1 base. There are 17 residues in the CDR3. From germline, CDR1 is SGDLS and CDR2 YYNGEE. Using reference TRBV9 and TRBJ2-2 for the parts outside the CDR3, the full variable domain is DSGVTQTPKHLITATGQRVTLRCSPRSGDLSVYWYQQSLDQGLQFLIQYYNGEERAKGNILERFSAQQFPDLHSELNLSSLELGDSALYFCASSVGGSGVNTGELFFGEGSRLTVL.

This clone has a handful of counts. The chain employs TRBV7-9 and TRBJ1-2; D remains ambiguous. In germline, CDR1 is SEHNR, CDR2 FQNEAQ (reference sequence). The CDR3 sequence is 15 residues long. V lost 3 bases and J 0 bases, leaving 11 bases between the germline ends. CDR3 in DNA: TGTGCCAGCAGCTTCGGCGGCGGAGCTAACTATGGCTACACCTTC. Translating it yields CASSFGGGANYGYTF.

This rearrangement joins TRBV9 to TRBJ2-1; 8 bases agree with TRBD1. This CDR3 contains 15 residues. V trimming: 0 bases; J trimming: 7 bases; junction bases outside the gene matches: 6. Per the germline V gene, CDR1 is SGDLS and CDR2 is YYNGEE. CDR3: CASSVVPGGRNEQFF. Written as DNA, the CDR3 is TGTGCCAGCAGCGTAGTACCAGGGGGCAGGAATGAGCAGTTCTTC. The variable domain in full, completed from reference TRBV9 and TRBJ2-1, reads DSGVTQTPKHLITATGQRVTLRCSPRSGDLSVYWYQQSLDQGLQFLIQYYNGEERAKGNILERFSAQQFPDLHSELNLSSLELGDSALYFCASSVVPGGRNEQFFGPGTRLTVL.

This chain connects TRBV2 to TRBJ2-2; D call uncertain. V dropped 3 bases and J dropped 6 bases, with 14 bases sitting between them. The CDR3 contains 15 residues. The germline V gene has CDR1 SNHLY and CDR2 FYNNEI. The CDR3 loop is CASSEQVSGPGELFF. The CDR3 nucleotides are TGTGCCAGCAGTGAGCAAGTATCAGGCCCCGGGGAGCTGTTTTTT.

The gene calls are TRBV6-5 and TRBJ1-1; unclear D gene. V shed 8 bases and J shed 3 bases, with 7 bases lying between them. Per the germline V gene, CDR1 is MNHEY and CDR2 is SVGAGI. This CDR3 comprises 11 residues. The CDR3 region is CASARDTEAFF. DNA of the CDR3: TGTGCCAGCGCGCGGGACACTGAAGCTTTCTTT.

The chain uses TRBV6-1 and TRBJ2-1; D is unresolved. The V gene lost 4 bases and the J gene lost 2 bases, with 18 bases spanning the gap. The germline gives CDR1 MNHNS, CDR2 SASEGT. The CDR3 is 17 amino acids. The CDR3 DNA reads TGTGCCAGCAGTGCAGACCCGGAGAGTTGGGCCTACAATGAGCAGTTCTTC. Its protein product is CASSADPESWAYNEQFF.

This sequence joins TRBV29-1 and TRBJ1-2; D is unclear. Trimming removed 0 bases from V and 8 bases from J, with 19 bases in between. Germline assignment: CDR1 SQVTM and CDR2 ANQGSEA. The CDR3 consists of 15 residues. CDR3 loop: CSVEEENHGLKGYTF. DNA for the CDR3: TGCAGCGTTGAAGAGGAGAACCACGGATTAAAAGGCTACACCTTC.

The chain combines TRBV21-1 with TRBJ2-2; no DNA check was done on the table's D call, TRBD1. TRBV21-1 is marked as a pseudogene. This CDR3 is built from 12 residues. In nucleotides, the CDR3 is TGTGCCAGCAGCACCAGGTCCGGGGAGCTGTTTTTT. Translated: CASSTRSGELFF.

The chain links TRBV6-5 to TRBJ1-3; D not certain. This CDR3 has 13 amino acids. V lost 6 bases and J lost 0, with 6 bases in between. Germline CDR1 reads MNHEY; CDR2 reads SVGAGI. The CDR3 nucleotides read TGTGCCAGCAGGGTTAGCTCTGGAAACACCATATATTTT. Translation gives CASRVSSGNTIYF.

The chain is built from TRBV7-6 and TRBJ2-7; TRBD1 matches at 10 bases. CDR3 length: 15 amino acids. J gave up 2 bases and V 4 bases, and 5 bases lay outside the gene matches. Germline-derived CDR1 and CDR2 are SGHVS and FNYEAQ. As DNA, the CDR3 is TGTGCCAGCAGCTCCGGGACAGGGGTTCCCTACGAGCAGTACTTC. Encoded protein: CASSSGTGVPYEQYF. The full variable domain, in which reference TRBV7-6 and TRBJ2-7 provide the parts outside the CDR3, is GAGVSQSPRYKVTKRGQDVALRCDPISGHVSLYWYRQALGQGPEFLTYFNYEAQQDKSGLPNDRFSAERPEGSISTLTIQRTEQRDSAMYRCASSSGTGVPYEQYFGPGTRLTVT.